The subject of this entry is one TCR beta chain. This clone was found once. Its antigen is currently not known. Within one base of it there is no much larger clone, and no base qualities were kept. TCRbeta CDR3 regions were amplified from genomic DNA by means of the immunoSEQ Assay, a bias-controlled multiplex PCR. The paper's processing steps were these. Within the assay, amplification of reference gene primers was used to estimate how many nucleated cells each sample contained. Sequence reads were collapsed and filtered to measure the absolute abundance of every unique TCRbeta CDR3 rearrangement. Productive Simpson clonality was computed per sample as the square root of Simpson's diversity index over productive rearrangements. Not all clones reach the TCRdb copy of this immuneACCESS table, which keeps in-frame sequences only. Checked studies attribute under half of the gap to unresolved V genes and leave the rest unexplained. V, J and clone size are taken as reported in that table, and D and trimming were inferred from the DNA itself. Here the sample has more than 300,000 clones; about four fifths occur a single time. Roughly 1.1% of the sample rests with the top ten.

Collaborating institutions collected whole blood in K2EDTA tubes following their own protocols. For TCRbeta analysis, collaborator samples were shipped as frozen whole blood, as isolated PBMCs, or as DNA extracted from either sample type. The data originate from a study of blood T cell repertoires in COVID-19 (dated by TCRdb to the early 2020s). Turning to the overall study: Samples covering the acute and convalescent phases of COVID-19 were provided by collaborators in the United States, Italy and Spain. The prospective study material was composed of cDNA or gDNA derived from T cells, B-cell-depleted T cells, or PBMCs. Deeply sampled blood TCRbeta repertoires from subjects exposed to, actively infected with, or recovered from COVID-19 were included in the dataset. The repertoires were released in a freely available public database intended as a resource for research on the immune response to SARS-CoV-2. The samples were drawn from two sources: the first 160 participants of the ongoing ImmuneRACE study, and 1,200 or so subjects contributed by 6 global collaborators. A de-identified subject ID, COVID-19 status, age in years and sex were almost always included in the sample metadata. Where HLA class I and class II types were available, the types were taken from metadata supplied by the sample provider, not from assay-based typing.

Overall study outcomes, separate from this receptor: How much clinical and demographic metadata was included differed by source and by participant, and the metadata was provided uncurated.

The material sequenced was peripheral blood. This TCR derives from a woman in her fifties or sixties with acute or convalescent COVID-19.

The CDR3 sequence is CASSQRLAGGLNSYNEQFF. The DNA is TGTGCCAGCAGCCAAAGACTAGCGGGGGGGCTAAACTCCTACAATGAGCAGTTCTTC. The chain is encoded by TRBV3-1 (or the pseudogene TRBV3-2) joined to TRBJ2-1, and 14 junctional nucleotides match TRBD2. The cysteine opens and the phenylalanine closes a CDR3 of 19 amino acids. The kept DNA is CDR3 alone, 57 bases in frame from the first base. From V the trimming removes 2 bases and from J it removes 0 bases, while the gene matches leave 6 bases of the junction unaccounted for. The germline V gene encodes CDR1 LGHDT and CDR2 YNNKEL (reference sequence).